This is a list of T cell receptor beta chains from one sample in a study of immune evolution from preneoplasia to lung adenocarcinoma. The assay was immunoSEQ multiplex PCR, and TCRdb's table has in-frame clones only and misses some. Of several thousand clones in the sample, 65% to 90% were seen once. The source material was FFPE invasive lung adenocarcinoma tissue. The receptors come from a person aged 50 to 59 with lung adenocarcinoma. The CDR3 runs from the conserved cysteine through the conserved F or W. D genes are given only for firm matches. Rows give clone size only sometimes, using once, few, many, or a class for an expanded clone.

j_gene | d_gene | v_gene | abundance | CDR3nt | CDR3aa
TRBJ2-7 | NA | TRBV28 | NA | TGTGCCAGCAGTTTAAAGGGCACACCGACCTACGAGCAGTACTTC | CASSLKGTPTYEQYF
TRBJ1-4 | NA | TRBV28 | once | TGTGCCAGCAGTTCGGGGCGGTTAAATGAAAAACTGTTTTTT | CASSSGRLNEKLFF
TRBJ1-2 | NA | TRBV5-6 | NA | TGTGCCAGCAGCTTGGAAGGTGGGCAGGGGACTTATGGCTACACCTTC | CASSLEGGQGTYGYTF
TRBJ2-2 | TRBD2 | TRBV6-5 | NA | TGTGCCAGCAGGAAGACTAGCGGCACCGGGGAGCTGTTTTTT | CASRKTSGTGELFF
TRBJ2-2 | TRBD1 | TRBV27 | few | TGTGCCAGCAGCCAAGACAGGGTGGTCGGGGAGCTGTTTTTT | CASSQDRVVGELFF
TRBJ2-1 | NA | TRBV5-1 | NA | TGCGCCAGCAGCCGGGCAGCGGGAAGGGGGGATGAGCAGTTCTTC | CASSRAAGRGDEQFF
TRBJ2-7 | TRBD2 | TRBV7-9 | NA | TGTGCCAGCAGCTTGACTAGCGGGGGCGGTGAGCAGTACTTC | CASSLTSGGGEQYF
TRBJ2-3 | TRBD2 | TRBV9 | few | TGTGCCAGCAGCGTTGGAGCGGGAGCAGATACGCAGTATTTT | CASSVGAGADTQYF
TRBJ2-3 | TRBD2 | TRBV9 | NA | TGTGCCAGCAGCGTAGCGGGGAGGGGCACAGATACGCAGTATTTT | CASSVAGRGTDTQYF
TRBJ2-7 | NA | TRBV30 | NA | TGTGCCTGCACTCAGGGGCAGGGCGACGAGCAGTACTTC | CACTQGQGDEQYF
TRBJ2-2 | NA | TRBV5-1 | NA | TGCGCCAGCAGCTTGGCAGGCAACACCGGGGAGCTGTTTTTT | CASSLAGNTGELFF
TRBJ2-5 | NA | TRBV6-5 | NA | TGTGCCAGCAGTTATGACGGGAGTCGGATTGAGACCCAGTACTTC | CASSYDGSRIETQYF
TRBJ2-7 | TRBD1 | TRBV27 | NA | TGTGCCAGCAGGCCAGGGGGTACCAGCTCCTACGAGCAGTACTTC | CASRPGGTSSYEQYF
TRBJ2-3 | NA | TRBV30 | NA | TGTGCCTGGAGTGTAACGGCTGTCACAGATACGCAGTATTTT | CAWSVTAVTDTQYF
TRBJ1-1 | TRBD1 | TRBV5-1 | NA | TGCGCCAGCAGCTCACCCGACAGGGCAAACACTGAAGCTTTCTTT | CASSSPDRANTEAFF
TRBJ2-5 | TRBD2 | TRBV9 | NA | TGTGCCAGCAGCATCGGAGCGGGGACCCAAGAGACCCAGTACTTC | CASSIGAGTQETQYF
TRBJ2-2 | TRBD1 | TRBV10-1 | NA | TGCGCCAGACAGGGGATCCGGGAGCTGTTTTTT | CARQGIRELFF
TRBJ1-5 | NA | TRBV6-4 | NA | TGTGCCAGCAGTCCACAAGGGGCAGAGAATCAGCCCCAGCATTTT | CASSPQGAENQPQHF
TRBJ1-1 | TRBD1 | TRBV6-6 | NA | TGTGCCAGCACTCAAAAGGGGACAGCGGGGACTGAAGCTTTCTTT | CASTQKGTAGTEAFF
TRBJ1-2 | NA | TRBV19 | NA | TGTGCCAGTACCGATTTCTATGGCTACACCTTC | CASTDFYGYTF
TRBJ1-5 | NA | TRBV20-1 | NA | TGCAGTGCCACAAAGGGACAGCCCCAGCATTTT | CSATKGQPQHF
TRBJ1-4 | NA | TRBV7-6 | NA | TGTGCCAGCAGCCCGGACAGCCGCACAACTAATGAAAAACTGTTTTTT | CASSPDSRTTNEKLFF
TRBJ2-5 | TRBD2 | TRBV5-1 | NA | TGCGCCAGCAGCTTGGTTCCTAGCGGAGGCCATTTAGGAGAGACCCAGTACTTC | CASSLVPSGGHLGETQYF
TRBJ1-3 | NA | TRBV11-2 | NA | TGTGCCAGCAGCCCCGTTAGGGTCTCTGGAAACACCATATATTTT | CASSPVRVSGNTIYF
TRBJ1-4 | NA | TRBV2 | few | TGTGCCGGACGCTGGGGTGCAACTAATGAAAAACTGTTTTTT | CAGRWGATNEKLFF
TRBJ2-1 | NA | TRBV7-6 | few | TGTGCCAGCAGCCCCCCTGTGGGTACAAAACCCTACAATGAGCAGTTCTTC | CASSPPVGTKPYNEQFF
TRBJ1-4 | TRBD1 | TRBV7-9 | NA | TGTGCCAGCAGCTTTCCGGGACAGGGGGATGAAAAACTGTTTTTT | CASSFPGQGDEKLFF
TRBJ2-1 | NA | TRBV19 | NA | TGTGCCAGTAGTATCCACTGCGGGGTGGAAGCGAATGAGCAGTTCTTC | CASSIHCGVEANEQFF
TRBJ2-3 | NA | TRBV18 | NA | TGTGCCAGCTCACCTTCCGGGGTGTCAGATACGCAGTATTTT | CASSPSGVSDTQYF
TRBJ1-3 | NA | TRBV9 | NA | TGTGCCAGCAGCCCCCGACATTACTCTGGAAACACCATATATTTT | CASSPRHYSGNTIYF
TRBJ2-3 | NA | TRBV30 | once | TGTGCCTGGAGGGTAGCGGAGGGCCGATATACGCAGTATTTT | CAWRVAEGRYTQYF
TRBJ1-1 | NA | TRBV9 | NA | TGTGCCAGCAGTATAGGCCCCGGCACTGAAGCTTTCTTT | CASSIGPGTEAFF
TRBJ1-1 | NA | TRBV6-6 | once | TGTGCCAGCAGTAGGGACGGGCAAATGAACACTGAAGCTTTCTTT | CASSRDGQMNTEAFF
TRBJ1-5 | NA | TRBV7-2 | NA | TGTGCCAGCAGCTTAACCCCCAGGGGAAGCAATCAGCCCCAGCATTTT | CASSLTPRGSNQPQHF
TRBJ1-1 | NA | TRBV5-8 | NA | TGTGCCAGCAGCTTGGAGGTCTACATGACCGAAGCTTTCTTT | CASSLEVYMTEAFF